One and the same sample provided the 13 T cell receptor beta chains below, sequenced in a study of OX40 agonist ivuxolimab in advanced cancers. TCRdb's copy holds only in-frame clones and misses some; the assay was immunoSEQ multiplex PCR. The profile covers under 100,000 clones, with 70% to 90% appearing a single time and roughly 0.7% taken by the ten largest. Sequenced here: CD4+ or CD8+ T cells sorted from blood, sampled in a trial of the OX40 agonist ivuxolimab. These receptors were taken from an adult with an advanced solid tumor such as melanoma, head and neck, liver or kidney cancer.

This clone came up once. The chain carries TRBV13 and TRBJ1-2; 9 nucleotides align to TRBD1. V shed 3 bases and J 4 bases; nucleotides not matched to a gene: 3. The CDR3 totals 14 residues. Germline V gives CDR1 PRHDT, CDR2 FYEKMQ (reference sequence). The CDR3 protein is CASSLGQGTYGYTF. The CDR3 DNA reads TGTGCCAGCAGCTTGGGACAGGGAACCTATGGCTACACCTTC.

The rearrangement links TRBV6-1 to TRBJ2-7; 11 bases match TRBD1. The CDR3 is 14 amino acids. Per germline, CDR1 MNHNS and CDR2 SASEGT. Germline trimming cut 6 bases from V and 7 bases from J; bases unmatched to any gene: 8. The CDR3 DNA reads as TGTGCCAGCAGACTGGACAGGGGGCGAGGGGAGCAGTACTTC. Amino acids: CASRLDRGRGEQYF.

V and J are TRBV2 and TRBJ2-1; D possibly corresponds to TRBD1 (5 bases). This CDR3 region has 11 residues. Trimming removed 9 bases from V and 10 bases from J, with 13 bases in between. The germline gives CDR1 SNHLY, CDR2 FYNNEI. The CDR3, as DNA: TGTGCCAGTGCAGGGTCCTGGGAGCAGTTCTTC. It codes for CASAGSWEQFF.

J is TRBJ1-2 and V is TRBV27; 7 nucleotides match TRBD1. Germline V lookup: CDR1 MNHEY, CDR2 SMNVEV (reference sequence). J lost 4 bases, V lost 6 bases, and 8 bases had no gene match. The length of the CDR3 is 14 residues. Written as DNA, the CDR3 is TGTGCCAGCAGACAGGGGAGTGACGGCTATGGCTACACCTTC. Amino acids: CASRQGSDGYGYTF.

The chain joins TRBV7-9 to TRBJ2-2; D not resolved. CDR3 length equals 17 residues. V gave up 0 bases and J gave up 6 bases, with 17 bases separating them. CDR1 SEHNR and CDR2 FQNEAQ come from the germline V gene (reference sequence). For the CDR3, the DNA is TGTGCCAGCAGCTTAGCGCCTTTAGCTGGTATGGCCGGGGAGCTGTTTTTT. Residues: CASSLAPLAGMAGELFF.

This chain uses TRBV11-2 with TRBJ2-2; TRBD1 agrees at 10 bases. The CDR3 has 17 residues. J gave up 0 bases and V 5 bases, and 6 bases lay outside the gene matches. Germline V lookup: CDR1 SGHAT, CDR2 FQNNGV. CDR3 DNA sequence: TGTGCCAGCAGCCCCGCAGGGACAGGGGCGAACACCGGGGAGCTGTTTTTT. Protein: CASSPAGTGANTGELFF.

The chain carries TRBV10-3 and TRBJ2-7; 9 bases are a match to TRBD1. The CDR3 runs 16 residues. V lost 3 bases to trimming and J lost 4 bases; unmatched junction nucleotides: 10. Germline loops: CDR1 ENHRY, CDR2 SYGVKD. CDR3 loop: CAISDGPGQGKYEQYF. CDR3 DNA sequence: TGTGCCATCAGTGACGGACCGGGACAGGGTAAATACGAGCAGTACTTC.

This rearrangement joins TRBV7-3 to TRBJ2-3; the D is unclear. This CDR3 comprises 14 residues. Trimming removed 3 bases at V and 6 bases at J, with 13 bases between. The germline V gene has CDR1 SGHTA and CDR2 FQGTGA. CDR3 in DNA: TGTGCCAGCAGCTTTGGTAGCCCCGATGATACGCAGTATTTT. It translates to CASSFGSPDDTQYF.

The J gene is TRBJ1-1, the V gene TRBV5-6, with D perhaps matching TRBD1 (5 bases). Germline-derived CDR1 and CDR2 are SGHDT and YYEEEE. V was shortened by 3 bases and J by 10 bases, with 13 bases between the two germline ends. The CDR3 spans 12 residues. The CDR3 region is CASSYSGTSAFF. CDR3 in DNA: TGTGCCAGCAGCTACTCCGGGACTTCAGCTTTCTTT. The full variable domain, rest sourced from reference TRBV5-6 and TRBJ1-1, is DAGVTQSPTHLIKTRGQQVTLRCSPKSGHDTVSWYQQALGQGPQFIFQYYEEEERQRGNFPDRFSGHQFPNYSSELNVNALLLGDSALYLCASSYSGTSAFFGQGTRLTVV.

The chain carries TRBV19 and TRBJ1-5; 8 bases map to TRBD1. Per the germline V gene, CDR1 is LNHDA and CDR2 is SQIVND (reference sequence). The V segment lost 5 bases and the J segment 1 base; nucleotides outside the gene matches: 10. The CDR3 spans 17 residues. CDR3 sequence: CASSSSGGVRSNQPQHF. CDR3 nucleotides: TGTGCCAGTAGTTCCTCAGGGGGCGTTAGGAGCAATCAGCCCCAGCATTTT.

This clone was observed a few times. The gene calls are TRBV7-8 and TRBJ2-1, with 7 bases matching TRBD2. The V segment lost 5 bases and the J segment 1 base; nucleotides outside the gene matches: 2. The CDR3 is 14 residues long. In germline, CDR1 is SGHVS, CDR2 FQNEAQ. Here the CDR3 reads CASSRGESYNEQFF. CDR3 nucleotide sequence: TGTGCCAGCAGCCGGGGGGAGTCCTACAATGAGCAGTTCTTC.

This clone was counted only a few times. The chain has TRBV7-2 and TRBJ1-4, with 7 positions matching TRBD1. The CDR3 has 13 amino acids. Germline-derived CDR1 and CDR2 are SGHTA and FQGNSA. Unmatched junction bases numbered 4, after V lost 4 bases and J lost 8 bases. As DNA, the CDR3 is TGTGCCAGCAGCTCACAGGGGTACGAAAAACTGTTTTTT. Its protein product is CASSSQGYEKLFF.

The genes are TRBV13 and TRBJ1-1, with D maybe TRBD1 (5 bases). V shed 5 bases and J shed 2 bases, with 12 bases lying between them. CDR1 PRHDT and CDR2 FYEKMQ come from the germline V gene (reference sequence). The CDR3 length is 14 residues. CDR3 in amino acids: CASSLGPTNTEAFF. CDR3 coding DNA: TGTGCCAGCAGCCTGGGACCTACAAACACTGAAGCTTTCTTT. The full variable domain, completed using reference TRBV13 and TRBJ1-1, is AAGVIQSPRHLIKEKRETATLKCYPIPRHDTVYWYQQGPGQDPQFLISFYEKMQSDKGSIPDRFSAQQFSDYHSELNMSSLELGDSALYFCASSLGPTNTEAFFGQGTRLTVV.